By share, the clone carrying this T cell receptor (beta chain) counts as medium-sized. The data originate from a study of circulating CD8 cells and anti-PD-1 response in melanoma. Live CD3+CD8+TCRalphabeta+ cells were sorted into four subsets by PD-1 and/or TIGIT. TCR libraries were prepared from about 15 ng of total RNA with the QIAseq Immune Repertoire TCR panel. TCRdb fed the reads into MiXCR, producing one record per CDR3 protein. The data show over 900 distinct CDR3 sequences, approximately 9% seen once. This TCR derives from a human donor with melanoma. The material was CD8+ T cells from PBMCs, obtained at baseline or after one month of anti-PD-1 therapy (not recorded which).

Here the CDR3 DNA reads TGTGCCAGCAGCCTGGTGGGCACTGAAGCTTTCTTT. As protein: CASSLVGTEAFF. The chain has TRBV5-4 and TRBJ1-1, with D uncertain. The germline gives CDR1 SGHNT, CDR2 YYREEE (reference sequence). There are 12 residues in the CDR3. Trimming left V 4 bases short and J 4 bases short, with 8 bases between.